The 9 T cell receptor beta chains listed next were all sequenced from one sample in a study of cytomegalovirus exposure and HLA in healthy donors. PCR involved 60 Vbeta and 13 Jbeta primers. Sequencing was performed with immunoSEQ multiplex PCR; in TCRdb, only in-frame clones are kept and a portion is missing. The repertoire holds 150,000 to 200,000 clones, around four fifths seen once, with around 1.4% in the top ten. Source material: PBMCs. The receptors shown here come from a male donor in good health and CMV-seronegative.

This clone was picked up one time. The chain links TRBV2 to TRBJ2-5, with a possible D match to TRBD1 (5 bases). The J call may be in error: the DNA end matches TRBJ2-7 better. The CDR3 contains 16 residues. CDR1 SNHLY and CDR2 FYNNEI come from the germline V gene. The CDR3 loop is CASSEARRGHSYEQYF. The CDR3 nucleotides read TGTGCCAGCAGTGAAGCGCGTAGGGGCCACTCCTACGAGCAGTACTTC.

The chain is built from TRBV12-5 and TRBJ2-2, with 8 bases fitting TRBD1. Germline V lookup: CDR1 LGHNT, CDR2 FRNRAP. V shed 0 bases and J 2 bases; nucleotides not matched to a gene: 8. The CDR3 has 18 residues. CDR3 protein: CASGLVLSAGGNTGELFF. CDR3 coding DNA: TGTGCTAGTGGTTTGGTACTAAGCGCAGGGGGCAACACCGGGGAGCTGTTTTTT. Together with reference TRBV12-5 and TRBJ2-2, the CDR3 gives the full variable domain: DARVTQTPRHKVTEMGQEVTMRCQPILGHNTVFWYRQTMMQGLELLAYFRNRAPLDDSGMPKDRFSAEMPDATLATLKIQPSEPRDSAVYFCASGLVLSAGGNTGELFFGEGSRLTVL.

The V call is TRBV9, the J call TRBJ2-7; D perhaps matches TRBD2 (6 bases). The CDR3 is made up of 17 amino acids. Germline assignment: CDR1 SGDLS and CDR2 YYNGEE. Trimming shortened V by 2 bases and J by 0 bases, and 18 bases separated the two germline ends. The CDR3 region is CASSVGVAGYYSYEQYF. CDR3 bases: TGTGCCAGCAGCGTTGGAGTGGCGGGATACTACTCCTACGAGCAGTACTTC.

The rearrangement links TRBV7-9 to TRBJ2-3, with TRBD2 identical over 10 bases. V lost 5 bases to trimming and J lost 4 bases; unmatched junction nucleotides: 6. This CDR3 comprises 15 residues. CDR1 is SEHNR and CDR2 is FQNEAQ in the germline V gene (reference sequence). CDR3 DNA sequence: TGTGCCAGCAGCGTCCTAGCGGGAGCCCCAGATACGCAGTATTTT. It translates to CASSVLAGAPDTQYF.

The chain combines TRBV19 with TRBJ2-1; a weak D match, TRBD1 (6 bases). Trimming left V 3 bases short and J 3 bases short, with 12 bases between. The CDR3 is 15 amino acids. Germline V gene sequence: CDR1 LNHDA, CDR2 SQIVND (reference sequence). CDR3 region: CASSIVNRDYNEQFF. DNA of the CDR3: TGTGCCAGTAGTATCGTGAACAGGGACTACAATGAGCAGTTCTTC.

The chain carries TRBV7-2 and TRBJ2-1; possibly TRBD1 for D (6 bases). V was pared by 2 bases and J by 8 bases, with 10 bases between. The germline V gene has CDR1 SGHTA and CDR2 FQGNSA. The CDR3 covers 13 residues. The CDR3 region has the DNA TGTGCCAGCAGCTTAAATTACAGGGATGAGCAGTTCTTC. The encoded protein is CASSLNYRDEQFF.

The V call is TRBV11-2, the J call TRBJ2-5; D may be TRBD2 (6 bases). Trimming shortened V by 8 bases and J by 2 bases, and 9 bases separated the two germline ends. The CDR3 runs 12 residues. CDR1 and CDR2 (germline): SGHAT, FQNNGV. In DNA form, the CDR3 reads TGTGCCAGCCGGAGGGGTCAAGAGACCCAGTACTTC. Translation: CASRRGQETQYF. Variable domain in full (rest from reference TRBV11-2 and TRBJ2-5): EAGVAQSPRYKIIEKRQSVAFWCNPISGHATLYWYQQILGQGPKLLIQFQNNGVVDDSQLPKDRFSAERLKGVDSTLKIQPAKLEDSAVYLCASRRGQETQYFGPGTRLLVL.

The chain couples TRBV7-6 to TRBJ2-5; TRBD2 agrees at 14 bases. With 4 bases clipped from V and 5 bases from J, the junction kept 12 bases outside the gene matches. The CDR3 extends over 18 amino acids. CDR1 and CDR2 from the germline V gene are SGHVS and FNYEAQ. The CDR3 DNA reads TGTGCCAGCAGCTCCCAGGGAGGACTAGCGGGAGGAGGGGAGACCCAGTACTTC. It translates to CASSSQGGLAGGGETQYF.

V gene TRBV6-5 combines with J gene TRBJ2-1; 8 bases line up with TRBD1. From germline, CDR1 is MNHEY and CDR2 SVGAGI. V was clipped by 2 bases and J by 7 bases; unmatched bases: 4. The CDR3 sequence is 14 residues long. The CDR3 DNA follows: TGTGCCAGCAGTTACGACAGGGGAGGTAATGAGCAGTTCTTC. Protein: CASSYDRGGNEQFF.